This is a list of T cell receptor beta chains from one sample in a study of CD8+ T cells in alopecia areata. Repertoires were generated with immunoSEQ multiplex PCR, while TCRdb's copy carries only in-frame clones and drops some. Counted here are around 170,000 clones, 40% to 55% occurring once; the ten biggest clones make up roughly 9.1%. The sequencing here drew on CD8+ T cells sorted from blood, taken around week 53, from a patient treated with tofacitinib. These receptors came from a human donor with alopecia areata. Each CDR3 is given with its conserved first and last residue. D genes are given only for firm matches. Some rows mark clone size as missing; the rest say once, few, many or name a class of expanded clone.

TRBJ1-4 NA TRBV5-6 few TGTGCCAGCAGCTTCCCCAGGGCTGGGGAAAAACTGTTTTTT CASSFPRAGEKLFF
TRBJ2-5 NA TRBV9 NA TGTGCCAGCAGCGTAGCCCCCCGCGGAGGGGAAGACCAAGAGACCCAGTACTTC CASSVAPRGGEDQETQYF
TRBJ1-2 TRBD1 TRBV7-9 NA TGTGCCAGCAGCTTAGTGAACAGGGGTCGCGGAGGCTACACCTTC CASSLVNRGRGGYTF
TRBJ2-3 NA TRBV5-6 NA TGTGCCAGCAGCCCCCTCCCTAATTCGGCAGATACGCAGTATTTT CASSPLPNSADTQYF
TRBJ2-1 NA TRBV7-2 NA TGTGCCAGCAGCCACCGGGACTACAATGAGCAGTTCTTC CASSHRDYNEQFF
TRBJ2-5 NA TRBV7-2 NA TGTGCCAGCAGCTTAGACTTGGAGACCCAGTACTTC CASSLDLETQYF
TRBJ2-2 NA TRBV7-8 NA TGTGCCATCAGGAGAGGCACAGTTAACACCGGGGAGCTGTTTTTT CAIRRGTVNTGELFF
TRBJ2-1 TRBD1 TRBV2 NA TGTGCCAGCGGAGGACAGGGGGATCCCTACAATGAGCAGTTCTTC CASGGQGDPYNEQFF
TRBJ2-7 TRBD1 TRBV29-1 few TGCAGCGTCATCCACCGGGACAGTAACTACGAGCAGTACTTC CSVIHRDSNYEQYF
TRBJ2-5 NA TRBV5-6 NA TGTGCCAGCAGCAACGGGGTAGAGACCCAGTACTTC CASSNGVETQYF
TRBJ2-5 NA TRBV30 NA TGTGCCTGGAGTGTAGAGAATCAGGAGACCCAGTACTTC CAWSVENQETQYF
TRBJ2-7 NA TRBV5-4 few TGTGCCAGCAGCTCTACACACAGCTACGAGCAGTACTTC CASSSTHSYEQYF
TRBJ1-1 TRBD1 TRBV2 NA TGTGCCAGCAGACAGGGGCGACAGAACACTGAAGCTTTCTTT CASRQGRQNTEAFF
TRBJ1-2 TRBD1 TRBV15 few TGTGCCACCAGCAGAGATCGAGGGGGCGGCTATGGCTACACCTTC CATSRDRGGGYGYTF
TRBJ1-1 NA TRBV7-9 NA TGTGCCAGCAGCTTAACCGAGGGGGAGAGCACTGAAGCTTTCTTT CASSLTEGESTEAFF
TRBJ2-5 NA TRBV2 once TGTGCCAGCAACGGGGCGAGAGAGACCCAGTACTTC CASNGARETQYF
TRBJ2-5 NA TRBV18 few TGTGCCAGCTCACCACAGATTGATGAGACCCAGTACTTC CASSPQIDETQYF
TRBJ1-1 NA TRBV4-3 NA TGCGCCAGCAGCCAAGATCTCATGAACACTGAAGCTTTCTTT CASSQDLMNTEAFF
TRBJ2-1 NA TRBV6-6 NA TGTGCCAGCAGGTTCAGCCGTCCTTACAATGAGCAGTTCTTC CASRFSRPYNEQFF
TRBJ2-7 TRBD1 TRBV27 NA TGTGCCAGCAGTACGCTATTCCGGGACAGCTCCTACGAGCAGTACTTC CASSTLFRDSSYEQYF
TRBJ1-4 TRBD1 TRBV15 NA TGTGCCACCAGCAGCGGGACAGAGGATGAAAAACTGTTTTTT CATSSGTEDEKLFF
TRBJ2-6 NA TRBV29-1 many TGCAGCGTTTTTGCTGGGGCCAACGTCCTGACTTTC CSVFAGANVLTF
TRBJ1-2 NA TRBV27 once TGTGCCAGCAGTCTATCCGCGGGACGCTATGGCTACACCTTC CASSLSAGRYGYTF
TRBJ1-5 TRBD1 TRBV9 NA TGTGCCAGCAGCGTATCGACAGGGGTTGGTCAGCCCCAGCATTTT CASSVSTGVGQPQHF
TRBJ1-2 NA TRBV30 few TGTGCCTGGAGATGGGACGGCTTCAGGCTCTATGGCTACACCTTC CAWRWDGFRLYGYTF
TRBJ2-1 NA TRBV5-6 NA TGTGCCAGCAGCCAGCTGTCGGGGTTACAGCCCAATGAGCAGTTCTTC CASSQLSGLQPNEQFF
TRBJ1-2 NA TRBV9 few TGTGCCAGCAGCGTACGTGAGAGGGTCCTACCTGGTGGCTACACCTTC CASSVRERVLPGGYTF
TRBJ1-2 NA TRBV16 NA TGTGCCAGCAGCCTGGAACAGCTTTCAGGTGGCTACACCTTC CASSLEQLSGGYTF
TRBJ2-7 TRBD1 TRBV29-1 few TGCAGCGTTGAAGGTATTGACAGGGGGCCCTCCGAGCAGTACTTC CSVEGIDRGPSEQYF
TRBJ1-1 NA TRBV30 NA TGTGCCTGGAGTGTACTGGCCTACGGCACTGAAGCTTTCTTT CAWSVLAYGTEAFF
TRBJ2-7 NA TRBV27 NA TGTGCCAGCAGTTTTTCAGGTCCTAGCTCCTACGAGCAGTACTTC CASSFSGPSSYEQYF
TRBJ1-1 NA TRBV6-5 NA TGTGCCAGCAGTCCCCAGGGGTCGAACACTGAAGCTTTCTTT CASSPQGSNTEAFF
TRBJ1-1 NA TRBV29-1 NA TGCAGCTTTTATCCCCGGGTCGCAACTGAAGCTTTCTTT CSFYPRVATEAFF
TRBJ2-7 TRBD2 TRBV25-1 NA TGTGCCAGCACCCGGGGGGAGGTTCCCTACGAGCAGTACTTC CASTRGEVPYEQYF
TRBJ1-1 NA TRBV25-1 once TGTGCCAGCAGTGAAGAGCGGGCAGGACGCAGTGAAGCTTTCTTT CASSEERAGRSEAFF